The following is a T cell receptor beta chain sequence with its context. This sample is drawn from a study of blood T cell repertoires in COVID-19. This CDR3 comprises 11 residues. V lost 5 bases to trimming and J lost 5 bases, with 3 bases between them. Sequenced by immunoSEQ multiplex PCR; TCRdb stores in-frame clones only, minus some. The sample records about 140,000 clones, under 90% being singletons. The gene calls are TRBV12-3 or TRBV12-4 and TRBJ1-4; D gene uncertain. The sequenced sample was PBMCs or T cells enriched from blood (not recorded which). The clonotype originates from a woman between 18 and 29 years old who had been exposed to COVID-19. CDR3 region: CASSTNEKLFF. The CDR3 DNA follows: TGTGCCAGCAGTACAAATGAAAAACTGTTTTTT.